This passage covers 28 T cell receptor beta chains from one sample sequenced in a study of identifying expanded T cells in peripheral blood. Only in-frame clones appear in the TCRdb table, and some are missing; sequencing was by immunoSEQ multiplex PCR. The table includes roughly 100,000 clones, approximately 89% detected once. The sample consisted of blood. All receptors derive from a person aged 18-70 years in good health.

The sample holds many counts of this clone. For the CDR3, the DNA is TGTGCCAGCAGTGACAGGAACACCGGGGAGCTGTTTTTT. It encodes CASSDRNTGELFF. The rearrangement uses TRBV6-4 and TRBJ2-2; D call uncertain. Trimming removed 2 bases from V and 1 base from J, with 2 bases in between. The CDR3 spans 13 residues. The germline gives CDR1 MRHNA, CDR2 SNTAGT.

The chain uses TRBV5-1 and TRBJ2-5, with a tentative D call TRBD2 (6 bases). V lost 3 bases and J 4 bases, leaving 16 bases between the germline ends. Germline CDR1 and CDR2: SGHRS and YFSETQ. CDR3 length: 15 residues. The CDR3 sequence is CASSSSREVGETQYF. CDR3 bases: TGCGCCAGCAGCTCCTCCAGGGAGGTTGGAGAGACCCAGTACTTC.

This clone came up once. The rearrangement links TRBV7-3 to TRBJ1-1; TRBD1 might be the D (5 bases). CDR1 and CDR2 from the germline V gene are SGHTA and FQGTGA. Trimming stripped 6 bases from V and 5 bases from J, with 16 bases between. There are 14 residues in the CDR3. The CDR3 loop is CASSPRAGRTEAFF. The CDR3 DNA reads as TGTGCCAGCAGTCCTCGAGCAGGGAGGACTGAAGCTTTCTTT.

The chain has TRBV4-2 and TRBJ2-3, with TRBD2 identical over 9 bases. Germline V gives CDR1 LGHNA, CDR2 YNFKEQ. CDR3 length equals 14 residues. The ends lost 4 bases at V and 3 bases at J; junction bases unmatched: 2. CDR3 bases: TGTGCCAGCAGCCCTACTAGCGGGACAGATACGCAGTATTTT. This sequence encodes CASSPTSGTDTQYF.

The J gene is TRBJ1-5, the V gene TRBV19, with D unclear. This CDR3 is built from 16 residues. Germline V gene lookup returns CDR1 LNHDA and CDR2 SQIVND (reference sequence). V was cut by 4 bases and J by 0 bases, with 13 bases left in between. DNA of the CDR3: TGTGCCAGTAGTAATGGGAACAGCCATAGCAATCAGCCCCAGCATTTT. It specifies CASSNGNSHSNQPQHF.

The gene calls are TRBV6-5 and TRBJ2-3, with D possibly being TRBD1 (5 bases). Per germline, CDR1 MNHEY and CDR2 SVGAGI. The CDR3 length is 15 residues. Trimming pared 0 bases from V and 2 bases from J, leaving 9 bases between. The CDR3 bases are TGTGCCAGCAGTTACTCTGACAGCCCCACAGATACGCAGTATTTT. Its translation: CASSYSDSPTDTQYF.

To note about this clone: The junction does not match germline at one end; this may be a read error. The V call is TRBV7-9, the J call TRBJ1-1, with D maybe TRBD1 (5 bases). Germline loops: CDR1 SEHNR, CDR2 FQNEAQ (reference sequence). The CDR3 loop spans 15 amino acids. The CDR3 DNA sequence: TGTGCCAGCAGCTTAGTAAAGGGACTGAACCCTGAAGCTTTCTTT. Translation: CASSLVKGLNPEAFF.

The chain uses TRBV6-5 and TRBJ2-1, with a possible D match to TRBD1 (6 bases). There are 14 residues in the CDR3. CDR1 MNHEY and CDR2 SVGAGI come from the germline V gene. Between the trimmed V and J ends, which lost 0 bases and 7 bases, there was a span of 10 bases. In DNA form, the CDR3 reads TGTGCCAGCAGTTACTCGGGGGCCGAGAATGAGCAGTTCTTC. It encodes CASSYSGAENEQFF.

The gene calls are TRBV5-1 and TRBJ1-1, with D perhaps matching TRBD1 (6 bases). V lost 0 bases and J lost 3, with 12 bases in between. The CDR3 sequence is 15 residues long. The germline gives CDR1 SGHRS, CDR2 YFSETQ. CDR3 amino acids: CASSLAGTPHTEAFF. CDR3 nucleotide sequence: TGCGCCAGCAGCTTGGCCGGGACACCTCACACTGAAGCTTTCTTT.

The gene calls are TRBV6-1 and TRBJ2-2, with TRBD2 matching over 8 bases. CDR1 MNHNS and CDR2 SASEGT come from the germline V gene. This CDR3 comprises 14 residues. Losses at the gene ends were 11 bases for V and 7 bases for J; bases not matched to a gene: 12. The CDR3 loop is CAPRGRGDDGELFF. DNA of the CDR3: TGTGCCCCCCGAGGGCGGGGGGACGACGGGGAGCTGTTTTTT.

This chain connects TRBV7-6 to TRBJ1-4; no clear D. CDR3 length: 16 amino acids. V was pared by 5 bases and J by 0 bases, with 13 bases between. The germline CDR1 and CDR2 sequences are SGHVS and FNYEAQ. The chain's CDR3 is CASSPDTTATNEKLFF. In DNA, the CDR3 is TGTGCCAGCAGCCCCGACACGACTGCAACTAATGAAAAACTGTTTTTT.

In regard to this clone: Other DNA sequences within the sample encode an identical CDR3. The chain combines TRBV27 with TRBJ2-3; D is unclear. The V gene lost 3 bases and the J gene lost 5 bases, with 3 bases spanning the gap. Germline CDR1 MNHEY, CDR2 SMNVEV (reference sequence). The CDR3 has 11 amino acids. The CDR3 loop is CASSLGDTQYF. The CDR3 DNA follows: TGTGCCAGCAGTTTGGGAGATACGCAGTATTTT.

This clone appeared a single time. The CDR3 loop is CAWSLTYGTGGTGELFF. CDR3 DNA sequence: TGTGCCTGGAGTCTTACCTACGGGACAGGGGGCACCGGGGAGCTGTTTTTT. The chain links TRBV30 to TRBJ2-2; 11 bases match TRBD1. The germline V gene has CDR1 GTSNPN and CDR2 SVGIG (reference sequence). The junction had 9 bases not matched to a gene; V was cut back by 2 bases and J by 4 bases. The CDR3 sequence is 17 residues long.

V gene TRBV6-6 combines with J gene TRBJ2-7; 10 bases match TRBD2. In germline, CDR1 is MNHNY, CDR2 SVGAGI (reference sequence). The trim removed 7 bases at V and 0 bases at J, leaving 6 bases unmatched. This CDR3 contains 15 residues. This chain's CDR3 is CASTHSSGSSYEQYF. CDR3 sequence (DNA): TGTGCCAGCACCCATTCTAGCGGGAGCTCCTACGAGCAGTACTTC.

This clone is a singleton in its sample. The chain carries TRBV7-9 and TRBJ1-2, with D perhaps TRBD1 (5 bases). The germline V gene has CDR1 SEHNR and CDR2 FQNEAQ (reference sequence). V was clipped by 0 bases and J by 8 bases, with 13 bases between them. The CDR3 totals 14 residues. The DNA of the CDR3 is TGTGCCAGCAGCTTAGCGGGTCAGGGTTTGGGCTACACCTTC. This translates into CASSLAGQGLGYTF.

This rearrangement joins TRBV7-8 to TRBJ2-1, with D uncertain. Trimming took 7 bases from V and 2 from J, leaving 15 bases between them. Germline V lookup: CDR1 SGHVS, CDR2 FQNEAQ. The CDR3 contains 15 residues. The CDR3: CASIQGRVPYNEQFF. The CDR3 nucleotides read TGTGCCAGCATCCAAGGCCGGGTCCCCTACAATGAGCAGTTCTTC.

The chain links TRBV12-2 to TRBJ1-5; the D call in the table, TRBD1, was not verified against the DNA. TRBV12-2 is labeled a pseudogene. This CDR3 contains 15 residues. The CDR3 nucleotides are TGTGCAAGTCGCTTAGTCAGGGGGCTGGGTCAGCCCCAGCATTTT. It yields the protein CASRLVRGLGQPQHF.

The chain has TRBV29-1 and TRBJ2-2; 8 bases map to TRBD1. The length of the CDR3 is 14 residues. J lost 0 bases, V lost 4 bases, and 1 base had no gene match. Looked up from germline, CDR1 is SQVTM and CDR2 is ANQGSEA. The CDR3 here is CSVGTGSNTGELFF. The CDR3 coding sequence is TGCAGCGTTGGGACAGGGTCGAACACCGGGGAGCTGTTTTTT.

This sequence joins TRBV5-1 and TRBJ2-5; unclear D gene. The germline V and J ends were trimmed by 0 bases and 4 bases, with 10 bases remaining between them. The CDR3 contains 14 residues. Germline V CDR1 and CDR2: SGHRS, YFSETQ. CDR3 in DNA: TGCGCCAGCAGCTTGGGGGCGGCCCGAGAGACCCAGTACTTC. Protein product: CASSLGAARETQYF. The variable domain in full, with the rest retrieved from reference TRBV5-1 and TRBJ2-5, is KAGVTQTPRYLIKTRGQQVTLSCSPISGHRSVSWYQQTPGQGLQFLFEYFSETQRNKGNFPGRFSGRQFSNSRSEMNVSTLELGDSALYLCASSLGAARETQYFGPGTRLLVL.

The V gene is TRBV4-2, the J gene TRBJ2-1; TRBD2 agrees at 10 bases. CDR1 is LGHNA and CDR2 is YNFKEQ in the germline V gene. The length of the CDR3 is 20 residues. J lost 8 bases, V lost 1 base, and 20 bases had no gene match. This CDR3 reads CASSQVGASGGGRLIHEQFF. Written as DNA, the CDR3 is TGTGCCAGCAGCCAAGTGGGGGCTAGCGGGGGAGGGAGGCTAATCCATGAGCAGTTCTTC.

J is TRBJ2-1 and V is TRBV7-2; no firm D call. The CDR3 sequence is 13 residues long. Trimming cost V 1 base and J 10 bases, with 11 bases left between them. Germline CDR1 SGHTA, CDR2 FQGNSA. DNA for the CDR3: TGTGCCAGCAGCTTAGGAGCCGGCAGGGAGCAGTTCTTC. Translating it yields CASSLGAGREQFF.

This clone has a single count. CDR3 residues: CASSHGQGGTYEQYF. The CDR3 DNA sequence: TGCGCCAGCAGCCATGGACAGGGAGGGACCTACGAGCAGTACTTC. The chain links TRBV4-1 to TRBJ2-7, with D possibly matching TRBD1 (8 bases). The CDR3 consists of 15 residues. Germline V gives CDR1 MGHRA, CDR2 YSYEKL. V shed 3 bases and J shed 2 bases, with 14 bases lying between them.

This chain uses TRBV6-1 with TRBJ2-7; D unresolved. Trimming cost V 6 bases and J 1 base, with 7 bases left between them. CDR1 and CDR2 from the germline V gene are MNHNS and SASEGT. This CDR3 contains 12 residues. CDR3 region: CASRPASYEQYF. For the CDR3, the DNA is TGTGCCAGCAGGCCAGCGTCCTACGAGCAGTACTTC.

The chain is built from TRBV5-1 and TRBJ2-2; 7 nucleotides align to TRBD1. Germline V gene data show CDR1 as SGHRS and CDR2 as YFSETQ. Trimming removed 6 bases from V and 3 bases from J; junction bases left unmatched: 5. This CDR3 is built from 14 residues. CDR3 nucleotide sequence: TGCGCCAGCAAGAGAGGACAGGACACCGGGGAGCTGTTTTTT. It yields the protein CASKRGQDTGELFF. Full variable domain (rest looked up from reference TRBV5-1 and TRBJ2-2): KAGVTQTPRYLIKTRGQQVTLSCSPISGHRSVSWYQQTPGQGLQFLFEYFSETQRNKGNFPGRFSGRQFSNSRSEMNVSTLELGDSALYLCASKRGQDTGELFFGEGSRLTVL.

The chain uses TRBV28 and TRBJ2-7; 8 bases align to TRBD1. V was clipped by 7 bases and J by 1 base; unmatched bases: 9. From germline, CDR1 is MDHEN and CDR2 SYDVKM. The CDR3 loop spans 15 amino acids. CDR3 sequence: CASNGVGTGSYEQYF. The CDR3 region has the DNA TGTGCCAGCAATGGGGTGGGGACAGGATCCTACGAGCAGTACTTC.

The chain uses TRBV30 and TRBJ1-6; 7 nucleotides agree with TRBD1. Germline CDR1 GTSNPN, CDR2 SVGIG (reference sequence). The CDR3 loop spans 14 amino acids. The V segment lost 4 bases and the J segment 10 bases; nucleotides outside the gene matches: 10. The CDR3 spells CAWTRGEAKSPLHF. In DNA form, the CDR3 reads TGTGCCTGGACCAGGGGGGAGGCCAAATCACCCCTCCACTTT.

This clone was seen a handful of times. The rearrangement joins TRBV7-9 to TRBJ1-4, with 9 nucleotides matching TRBD1. The germline CDR1 and CDR2 sequences are SEHNR and FQNEAQ (reference sequence). CDR3 length: 13 amino acids. With V trimmed by 3 bases and J by 8 bases, 1 base remained unmatched. CDR3 coding DNA: TGTGCCAGCAGCTTCGGACAGGGGGAAAAACTGTTTTTT. Translation gives CASSFGQGEKLFF.

The genes are TRBV14 and TRBJ1-1; TRBD1 might be the D (6 bases). Germline V gene lookup returns CDR1 SGHDN and CDR2 FVKESK. Trimming took off 4 bases at V and 5 bases at J, with 17 bases between the two ends. The CDR3 consists of 15 residues. CDR3 sequence reads: CASSRQQGTQTEAFF. CDR3 coding DNA: TGTGCCAGCAGCCGCCAACAAGGGACACAGACTGAAGCTTTCTTT.